In this sample, the clone carrying this T cell receptor delta chain turned up a few times. A read error is possible here, since a much larger clone lies one base away. These data are taken from a study of gamma-delta chains in newborns, infants, children. Overall study: Polyclonal expansion of innate γδ T cells after birth follows microbial exposure.

Germline-derived CDR1 and CDR2 are GEAIGNYY and EKD. This CDR3 is 20 amino acids long. The junction had 12 bases not matched to a gene; V was cut back by 0 bases and J by 2 bases. TCRdb ran CATT on the reads. Of under 8,500 delta-chain clones listed, more than 0.6% are singletons. The sample taken for sequencing was blood. The TCR comes from a child who was a newborn, infant or young child, either healthy, febrile or measles-vaccinated (not recorded which). This chain connects TRDV2 to TRDJ3; 7 bases fit TRDD3. The chain's CDR3 is CACDTLLGGTRAWDTRQMFF. CDR3 nucleotide sequence: TGTGCCTGTGACACCCTCCTGGGGGGTACGCGGGCCTGGGACACCCGACAGATGTTTTTC.